Following are 12 T cell receptor beta chains from one sample sequenced in a study of cytomegalovirus exposure and HLA in healthy donors. PCR used 60 Vbeta primers and 13 Jbeta primers. The protocol was immunoSEQ multiplex PCR, while the TCRdb copy is restricted to in-frame clones and leaves out a portion. The table lists about 240,000 clones, 85% of them singletons. Sequencing was carried out using PBMCs. These receptors were collected from a girl aged 2 to 10 in good health and CMV-seronegative.

V is TRBV29-1 and J is TRBJ2-1, with D uncertain. Germline CDR1 is SQVTM and CDR2 is ANQGSEA. V shed 3 bases and J shed 5 bases, with 2 bases lying between them. CDR3 length: 10 residues. CDR3 nucleotides: TGCAGCGTTGACAACAATGAGCAGTTCTTC. It translates to CSVDNNEQFF.

The chain uses TRBV29-1 and TRBJ1-4; no reliable D call. Per the germline V gene, CDR1 is SQVTM and CDR2 is ANQGSEA. The CDR3 extends over 13 amino acids. V was shortened by 6 bases and J by 2 bases, with 10 bases between the two germline ends. The CDR3 region is CSVARATNEKLFF. CDR3 coding DNA: TGCAGCGTGGCGCGGGCTACTAATGAAAAACTGTTTTTT.

The chain is built from TRBV6-4 and TRBJ2-1, with 12 bases lining up with TRBD2. V lost 5 bases, J lost 4 bases, and 3 bases stayed unmatched. This CDR3 is 15 amino acids long. Germline V CDR1 and CDR2: MRHNA, SNTAGT. CDR3 DNA sequence: TGTGCCAGCAGTTTTACTAGCGGGAGGTACAATGAGCAGTTCTTC. This encodes CASSFTSGRYNEQFF.

J is TRBJ2-2 and V is TRBV18; TRBD2 agrees at 7 bases. J gave up 5 bases and V 3 bases, and 9 bases lay outside the gene matches. The CDR3 consists of 16 residues. The germline gives CDR1 KGHSH, CDR2 LQKENI. In nucleotides, the CDR3 is TGTGCCAGCTCACCGCCGACTAGCTGGAGGACCGGGGAGCTGTTTTTT. Its protein product is CASSPPTSWRTGELFF. Full variable domain (outside the CDR3, taken from reference TRBV18 and TRBJ2-2): NAGVMQNPRHLVRRRGQEARLRCSPMKGHSHVYWYRQLPEEGLKFMVYLQKENIIDESGMPKERFSAEFPKEGPSILRIQQVVRGDSAAYFCASSPPTSWRTGELFFGEGSRLTVL.

Details on this clone: Other DNA variants within this sample encode the same CDR3. This chain connects TRBV7-9 to TRBJ2-5, with 8 bases lining up with TRBD2. The CDR3 totals 13 residues. With V trimmed by 3 bases and J by 4 bases, 1 base remained unmatched. Germline V gene sequence: CDR1 SEHNR, CDR2 FQNEAQ (reference sequence). The CDR3 spells CASSLAGGETQYF. As DNA, the CDR3 is TGTGCCAGCAGCTTGGCGGGGGGAGAGACCCAGTACTTC.

This clone has only one observation. The V and J genes are TRBV7-2 and TRBJ2-7; weak D call: TRBD2 (5 bases). The V end was cut by 1 base, the J end by 1 base, with 14 bases between. The CDR3 is 16 amino acids. Germline assignment: CDR1 SGHTA and CDR2 FQGNSA. CDR3 nucleotide sequence: TGTGCCAGCAGCTTAGATGAGCGGTCCAAGTCCTACGAGCAGTACTTC. This codes for CASSLDERSKSYEQYF.

The chain has TRBV5-1 and TRBJ2-7; D possibly corresponds to TRBD1 (6 bases). Deletions cut 4 bases from V and 2 bases from J, with 16 bases between. There are 15 residues in the CDR3. CDR1 and CDR2 from the germline V gene are SGHRS and YFSETQ. The DNA of the CDR3 is TGCGCCAGCAGCCCGGAGACGGGACACCCCTACGAGCAGTACTTC. This encodes CASSPETGHPYEQYF.

The chain joins TRBV10-3 to TRBJ2-3, with 7 positions matching TRBD1. Germline CDR1 reads ENHRY; CDR2 reads SYGVKD. The CDR3 runs to 15 residues. The V gene end was trimmed by 7 bases and the J gene end by 5 bases; junction bases not matched to a gene: 12. CDR3: CAITPGGFSGDTQYF. CDR3 sequence (DNA): TGTGCCATCACTCCAGGGGGATTTTCTGGAGATACGCAGTATTTT.

The chain combines TRBV30 with TRBJ2-7, with D unresolved. V was shortened by 3 bases and J by 0 bases, with 9 bases between the two germline ends. The CDR3 extends over 13 amino acids. Germline CDR1 reads GTSNPN; CDR2 reads SVGIG (reference sequence). CDR3 bases: TGTGCCTGGAGAGTTACATTCTCCTACGAGCAGTACTTC. This sequence encodes CAWRVTFSYEQYF.

Regarding this clone: One end of the junction is discordant with germline, which a read error may explain. This rearrangement joins TRBV11-1 to TRBJ1-2, with D hard to call. CDR3 size: 15 residues. Germline lookup yields CDR1 SGHAT and CDR2 FQDESV (reference sequence). In nucleotides, the CDR3 is TGTGCCAGCAGCCTAGCTGGTCCGGCTAACTATGGCTACACCTTC. Residues: CASSLAGPANYGYTF.

The rearrangement uses TRBV19 and TRBJ2-3; 10 bases agree with TRBD2. Germline CDR1 LNHDA, CDR2 SQIVND (reference sequence). The CDR3 contains 18 residues. V lost 2 bases to trimming and J lost 1 base; unmatched junction nucleotides: 9. The CDR3 bases are TGTGCCAGTAGTATATCTAGCGGGAGTGATTATCGCACAGATACGCAGTATTTT. Translation: CASSISSGSDYRTDTQYF.

The chain is built from TRBV10-2 and TRBJ2-1, with 12 bases matching TRBD2. This CDR3 is 14 amino acids long. Trimming took 7 bases from V and 5 from J; bases not matched to a gene: 3. Germline assignment: CDR1 WSHSY and CDR2 SAAADI. This CDR3 reads CASTTSGGHNEQFF. The CDR3 DNA is TGCGCCAGCACCACTAGCGGGGGGCACAATGAGCAGTTCTTC.